The rows below give T cell receptor beta chains drawn from one sample of a study of OX40 agonist ivuxolimab in advanced cancers. Assay used: immunoSEQ multiplex PCR; TCRdb lists only in-frame clones, some missing. The top ten hold roughly 2% of the sample, which has tens of thousands of clones, 91% seen once. The input for sequencing was CD4+ or CD8+ T cells sorted from blood, taken in a trial of the OX40 agonist ivuxolimab. The receptors come from an adult with an advanced solid tumor such as melanoma, head and neck, liver or kidney cancer. CDR3s include the opening cysteine and the closing phenylalanine or tryptophan. D genes are given only for firm matches. The size of a clone is reported for some rows only, either as once, few or many, or as a class for expanded clones.

>TRBD1|TRBJ2-7|TRBV13|.
TGTGCCAGCAGCCCTAGGAGGACTCGACAGGGTAGGGACGAGCAGTACTTC
CASSPRRTRQGRDEQYF
>.|TRBJ1-3|TRBV4-3|.
TGCGCCAGCAGCCAATCTCCCCCGCCGGTGGGAAACACCATATATTTT
CASSQSPPPVGNTIYF
>.|TRBJ2-3|TRBV7-9|.
TGTGCCAGCAGCTTAGCCCGACAGCTAGATACGCAGTATTTT
CASSLARQLDTQYF
>TRBD1|TRBJ2-7|TRBV18|.
TGTGCCAGCTCACCTGGGACAGGGGGTGACGAGCAGTACTTC
CASSPGTGGDEQYF
>.|TRBJ1-1|TRBV30|few
TGTGCCTGGAGGCCCTCCCGGACCCCCACTGAAGCTTTCTTT
CAWRPSRTPTEAFF
>TRBD2|TRBJ2-1|TRBV6-1|.
TGTGCCAGCAGTGAATTCCCGGGAGGGCCGATTGAGCAGTTCTTC
CASSEFPGGPIEQFF
>.|TRBJ2-7|TRBV7-2|.
TGTGCCAGCAGCTTAGCGGGGGGTACCTACGAGCAGTACTTC
CASSLAGGTYEQYF
>.|TRBJ1-3|TRBV9|.
TGTGCCAGCAGCGTAGGCCCCCCTGGGGAGACTGCTGGAAACACCATATATTTT
CASSVGPPGETAGNTIYF
>.|TRBJ1-3|TRBV27|once
TGTGCCAGCAGTTCATCACAGGGTTACACCATATATTTT
CASSSSQGYTIYF
>.|TRBJ1-5|TRBV5-5|.
TGTGCCAGCAGCTTCGACGCACAGGGAGGACGAGCTAGCAATCAGCCCCAGCATTTT
CASSFDAQGGRASNQPQHF
>.|TRBJ1-5|TRBV27|.
TGTGCCAGCAGTCACAGGGAAAGAGGGACCCAGCATTTT
CASSHRERGTQHF
>.|TRBJ2-7|TRBV7-9|.
TGTGCCAGCAGCCGCGCTAGGGGGGAGGTCGCCTACGAGCAGTACTTC
CASSRARGEVAYEQYF
>TRBD2|TRBJ2-5|TRBV7-3|.
TGTGCCAGCAGCCCTAGCGGCGAGACCCAGTACTTC
CASSPSGETQYF
>.|TRBJ1-5|TRBV18|.
TGTGCCAGCTCACCCGGGGGGTACAATCAGCCCCAGCATTTT
CASSPGGYNQPQHF
>.|TRBJ1-4|TRBV19|.
TGTGCCAGTAGTTCTGACGGGCCGGGGGTTGGAAAACTGTTTTTT
CASSSDGPGVGKLFF
>.|TRBJ2-1|TRBV7-6|.
TGTGCCAGCAGCTTAGGATGGACCTACAATGAGCAGTTCTTC
CASSLGWTYNEQFF
>.|TRBJ2-7|TRBV28|.
TGTGCCAGTCAGGGTGAGCCTGGCGAGCAGTACTTC
CASQGEPGEQYF
>TRBD2|TRBJ2-1|TRBV18|.
TGTGCCAGCTCGGGGGGACTAGCGGGAGTTTCTGAGCAGTTCTTC
CASSGGLAGVSEQFF
>.|TRBJ2-6|TRBV6-1|.
TGTGCCAGCAGTGACGAAGGGGCCAACGTCCTGACTTTC
CASSDEGANVLTF
>.|TRBJ1-1|TRBV4-3|.
TGCGCCAGCAGCCAAGATGTGAACACTGAAGCTTTCTTT
CASSQDVNTEAFF
>TRBD1|TRBJ2-7|TRBV5-1|.
TGCGCCAGCAGCCCGGGACAGGCTCACGAGCAGTACTTC
CASSPGQAHEQYF
>.|TRBJ2-5|TRBV19|.
TGTGCCAGTAGTATAGTTGCAGGGGCGGGAGAGACCCAGTACTTC
CASSIVAGAGETQYF
>TRBD2|TRBJ2-3|TRBV6-1|.
TGTGCCAGCAGTGAAGGAGGCGGGAGGGGTCCGGGAGATACGCAGTATTTT
CASSEGGGRGPGDTQYF
>.|TRBJ2-4|TRBV4-1|.
TGCGCCAGCAGCCAAGAAGAAAGACAGGAGTTAAACATTCAGTACTTC
CASSQEERQELNIQYF
>TRBD1|TRBJ1-4|TRBV6-6|once
TGTGCCAGCAGTACGGACAGGGTCGATGAAAAACTGTTTTTT
CASSTDRVDEKLFF
>TRBD2|TRBJ2-1|TRBV4-2|.
TGTGCCAGCAGCCAAGAGGGACTAGCGAACACCTACAATGAGCAGTTCTTC
CASSQEGLANTYNEQFF
>TRBD2|TRBJ2-5|TRBV7-2|once
TGTGCCAGCAGCTTAGGGGGAGCGGGAGGAGGTGAGACCCAGTACTTC
CASSLGGAGGGETQYF
>.|TRBJ1-2|TRBV6-1|.
TGTGCCAGCAGTGTTCAGGGGAACTATGGCTACACCTTC
CASSVQGNYGYTF
>.|TRBJ2-7|TRBV13|.
TGTGCCAGCAGCGGCAGGACCTCCTACGAGCAGTACTTC
CASSGRTSYEQYF
>TRBD2|TRBJ2-5|TRBV5-1|.
TGCGCCAGCAGCTTGGTGGGGGGGCAAGAGACCCAGTACTTC
CASSLVGGQETQYF
>.|TRBJ2-6|TRBV18|.
TGTGCCAGCTCACCAGGCCGTCAGGACAGCTCTGGGGCCAACGTCCTGACTTTC
CASSPGRQDSSGANVLTF
>.|TRBJ2-5|TRBV5-5|.
TGTGCCAGCAGCTTGGGTTGGAACCAAGAGACCCAGTACTTC
CASSLGWNQETQYF
>TRBD1|TRBJ2-3|TRBV5-1|.
TGCGCCAGCAGCTCGACAGGGGATCCTAGCACAGATACGCAGTATTTT
CASSSTGDPSTDTQYF
>.|TRBJ1-5|TRBV30|.
TGTGCCTGGAGTTCGTCAGTCAATCAGCCCCAGCATTTT
CAWSSSVNQPQHF
>.|TRBJ1-1|TRBV6-6|.
TGTGCCAGCAGGCGAGACCGGGGCTTGAACACTGAAGCTTTCTTT
CASRRDRGLNTEAFF
>.|TRBJ2-5|TRBV19|.
TGTGCCAGTAGTAGTACAGAGCAAGAGACCCAGTACTTC
CASSSTEQETQYF
>.|TRBJ2-7|TRBV28|.
TGTGCCAGCAGCCCCCCGGGGGACAGCACCTACGAGCAGTACTTC
CASSPPGDSTYEQYF
>.|TRBJ1-1|TRBV27|.
TGTGCCAGCAGTAGTGGGTTCGGGAACACTGAAGCTTTCTTT
CASSSGFGNTEAFF
>.|TRBJ2-3|TRBV5-1|.
TGCGCCAGCAGCTTTGGGTGGGAGGTCACAGATACGCAGTATTTT
CASSFGWEVTDTQYF
>.|TRBJ1-4|TRBV6-5|.
TGTGCCAGCAGCTCAGGGGCAACTAATGAAAAACTGTTTTTT
CASSSGATNEKLFF
>.|TRBJ1-1|TRBV7-9|few
TGTGCCAGCAGCGCGGGACCGCTGTCCACTGAAGCTTTCTTT
CASSAGPLSTEAFF
>.|TRBJ2-7|TRBV30|.
TGTGCCTGGAGTGTATGCCAGGGGTGCGAGCAGTACTTC
CAWSVCQGCEQYF
>.|TRBJ1-3|TRBV6-1|.
TGTGCCAGCAGACCCTTCCGTCAGGCTGGAAACACCATATATTTT
CASRPFRQAGNTIYF
>TRBD1|TRBJ1-2|TRBV30|.
TGTGCCTGGAACCCCAGGGGGCTTTATGGCTACACCTTC
CAWNPRGLYGYTF
>.|TRBJ1-2|TRBV28|.
TGTGCCAGCAGTCCACCCGCAGGGAGTAATGGCTACACCTTC
CASSPPAGSNGYTF
>TRBD1|TRBJ2-7|TRBV2|.
TGTGCCAGCAGCCCGGACAGGGCCGAGCAGTACTTC
CASSPDRAEQYF
>.|TRBJ2-1|TRBV27|.
TGTGCCAGCAGTTTATACACGACCCTTTTCTCCTACAATGAGCAGTTCTTC
CASSLYTTLFSYNEQFF
>TRBD1|TRBJ1-3|TRBV28|.
TGTGCCAGCAGTTTATCCTGGGACAGGGAAATATATTTT
CASSLSWDREIYF
>TRBD2|TRBJ2-2|TRBV4-2|.
TGTGCCAGCAGCCAGGGGCGGGGGGACTCTAGCACCGGGGAGCTGTTTTTT
CASSQGRGDSSTGELFF
>TRBD1|TRBJ2-1|TRBV15|.
TGTGCCACCAGCAGAGATCGGGGGACAGGGCCCAATGAGCAGTTCTTC
CATSRDRGTGPNEQFF
>TRBD2|TRBJ2-5|TRBV10-3|.
TGTGCCATCAGTGATGGGACTAAGGGCCAAGAGACCCAGTACTTC
CAISDGTKGQETQYF
>TRBD1|TRBJ2-2|TRBV27|.
TGTGCCAGCGTAAACAGGGGAACCGGGGAGCTGTTTTTT
CASVNRGTGELFF
>.|TRBJ2-3|TRBV7-3|.
TGTGCCAGCAGGCCCCGGCTAGACCGCCTGGTCATAGATACGCAGTATTTT
CASRPRLDRLVIDTQYF
>TRBD2|TRBJ2-5|TRBV6-1|.
TGTGCGTCGACATGGGCGGGAGGAGGAAAGACCCAGTACTTC
CASTWAGGGKTQYF
>TRBD1|TRBJ1-2|TRBV2|.
TGTGCCAGCAGTGTCCAGGGGGCGGCTAACTATGGCTACACCTTC
CASSVQGAANYGYTF
>.|TRBJ2-2|TRBV7-6|.
TGTGCCAGCAGCCCAGTCAACACCGGGGAGCTGTTTTTT
CASSPVNTGELFF
>.|TRBJ1-1|TRBV5-6|.
TGTGCCAGCAGCCCCCTTGCGGGGTATAACACTGAAGCTTTCTTT
CASSPLAGYNTEAFF
>.|TRBJ1-5|TRBV28|.
TGTGCCAGCAGCTCGGACGGATCATACGTGCCCCAGCATTTT
CASSSDGSYVPQHF
>TRBD1|TRBJ2-6|TRBV12-5|.
TGTGCTAGTGGTTTTATGACAGGGGGCCCTCATAACCTCCTTAGCTCTGGGGCCAACGTCCTGACTTTC
CASGFMTGGPHNLLSSGANVLTF